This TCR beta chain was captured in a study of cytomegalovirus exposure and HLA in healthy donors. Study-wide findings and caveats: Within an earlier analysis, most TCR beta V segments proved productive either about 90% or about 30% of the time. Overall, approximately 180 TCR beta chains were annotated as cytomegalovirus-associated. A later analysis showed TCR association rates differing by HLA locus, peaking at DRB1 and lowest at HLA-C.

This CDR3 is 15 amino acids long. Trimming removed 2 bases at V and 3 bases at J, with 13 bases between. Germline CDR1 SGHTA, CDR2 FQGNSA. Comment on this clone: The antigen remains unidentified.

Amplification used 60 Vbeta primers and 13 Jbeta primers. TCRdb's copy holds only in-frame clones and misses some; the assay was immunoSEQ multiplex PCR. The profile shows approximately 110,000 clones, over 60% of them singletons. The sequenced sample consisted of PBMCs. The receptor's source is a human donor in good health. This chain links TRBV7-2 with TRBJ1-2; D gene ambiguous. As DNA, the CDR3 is TGTGCCAGCAGCTTATATGGTACCGGTGACTATGGCTACACCTTC. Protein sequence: CASSLYGTGDYGYTF.